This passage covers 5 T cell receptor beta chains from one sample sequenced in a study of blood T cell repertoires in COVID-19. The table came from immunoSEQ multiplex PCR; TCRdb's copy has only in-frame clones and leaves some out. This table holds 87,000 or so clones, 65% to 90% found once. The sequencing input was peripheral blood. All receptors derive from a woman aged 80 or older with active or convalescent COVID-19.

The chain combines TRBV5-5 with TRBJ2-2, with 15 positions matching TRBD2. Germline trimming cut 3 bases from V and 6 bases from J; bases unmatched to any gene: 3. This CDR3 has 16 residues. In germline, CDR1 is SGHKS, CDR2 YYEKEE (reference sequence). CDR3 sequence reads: CASSWGTSGRSGELFF. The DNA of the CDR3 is TGTGCCAGCAGCTGGGGGACTAGCGGGAGGTCCGGGGAGCTGTTTTTT.

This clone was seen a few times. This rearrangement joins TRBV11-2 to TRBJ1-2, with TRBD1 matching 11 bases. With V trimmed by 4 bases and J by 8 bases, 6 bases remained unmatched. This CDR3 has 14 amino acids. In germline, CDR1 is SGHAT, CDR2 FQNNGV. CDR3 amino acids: CASSSGQGVYGYTF. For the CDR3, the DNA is TGTGCCAGCAGCTCGGGACAGGGGGTATACGGCTACACCTTC.

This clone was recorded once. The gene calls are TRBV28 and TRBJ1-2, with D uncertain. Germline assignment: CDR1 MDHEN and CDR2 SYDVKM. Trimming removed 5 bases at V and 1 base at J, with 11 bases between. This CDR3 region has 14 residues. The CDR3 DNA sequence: TGTGCCAGCAGTCCAATAGGCGGTAACTATGGCTACACCTTC. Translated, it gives CASSPIGGNYGYTF.

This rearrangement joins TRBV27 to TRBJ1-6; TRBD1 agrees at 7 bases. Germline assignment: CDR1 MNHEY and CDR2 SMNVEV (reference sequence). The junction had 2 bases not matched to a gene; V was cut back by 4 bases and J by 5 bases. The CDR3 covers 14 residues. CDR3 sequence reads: CASSSGQDNSPLHF. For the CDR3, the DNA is TGTGCCAGCAGTTCCGGACAGGATAATTCACCCCTCCACTTT.

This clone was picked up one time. The CDR3 DNA reads TGCGCCAGCAGCCAAGATGCGTGGACAGATACGCAGTATTTT. Translating it yields CASSQDAWTDTQYF. The V and J genes are TRBV4-3 and TRBJ2-3; D unresolved. Germline V gene data show CDR1 as LGHNA and CDR2 as YSLEER. V was trimmed by 0 bases and J by 3 bases, leaving 7 bases between them. The CDR3 loop spans 14 amino acids.